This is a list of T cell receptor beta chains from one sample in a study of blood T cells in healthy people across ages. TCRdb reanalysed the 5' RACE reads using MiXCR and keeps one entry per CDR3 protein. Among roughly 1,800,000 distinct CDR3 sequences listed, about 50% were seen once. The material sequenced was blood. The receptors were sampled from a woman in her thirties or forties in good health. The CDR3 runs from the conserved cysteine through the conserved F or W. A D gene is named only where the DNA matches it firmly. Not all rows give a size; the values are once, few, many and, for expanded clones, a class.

CDR3 DNA: TGTGCCAGCAGTTGGGGCGGGGGGGCCGGTGAGACCCAGTACTTC; CDR3 protein: CASSWGGGAGETQYF; J gene: TRBJ2-5; clone size: -; V gene: TRBV6-2/TRBV6-3; D gene: TRBD2
CDR3 DNA: TGTGCCAGCAGTTACGGTCGACGCGGGGGGACAGATGAGCAGTTCTTC; CDR3 protein: CASSYGRRGGTDEQFF; J gene: TRBJ2-1; clone size: few; V gene: TRBV6-2/TRBV6-3; D gene: -
CDR3 DNA: TGCAGCGTTGTAGTACAGGGGGATTCTGGTGGCTACACCTTC; CDR3 protein: CSVVVQGDSGGYTF; J gene: TRBJ1-2; clone size: -; V gene: TRBV29-1; D gene: TRBD1
CDR3 DNA: TGTGCCAGCAGTTTGAGCCTAGCGGCCGGGGAGCTGTTTTTT; CDR3 protein: CASSLSLAAGELFF; J gene: TRBJ2-2; clone size: -; V gene: TRBV27; D gene: TRBD2
CDR3 DNA: TGTGCCAGCAGCTCGCCCAGCGGGGGGTTCGTGAGCCAAGAGACCCAGTACTTC; CDR3 protein: CASSSPSGGFVSQETQYF; J gene: TRBJ2-5; clone size: -; V gene: TRBV14; D gene: TRBD2
CDR3 DNA: TGTGCCAGCAGCTTACGAAGCTTGACAGGGGGCGCGGACACTGAAGCTTTCTTT; CDR3 protein: CASSLRSLTGGADTEAFF; J gene: TRBJ1-1; clone size: -; V gene: TRBV7-9; D gene: TRBD1
CDR3 DNA: TGTGCCAGCAGTTTAGTTTCGGGTAGCAATCAGCCCCAGCATTTT; CDR3 protein: CASSLVSGSNQPQHF; J gene: TRBJ1-5; clone size: many; V gene: TRBV27; D gene: -
CDR3 DNA: TGTGCCACCAGAGGACAACAGGGGGGTGGCTACACCTTC; CDR3 protein: CATRGQQGGGYTF; J gene: TRBJ1-2; clone size: -; V gene: TRBV24-1; D gene: TRBD1
CDR3 DNA: TGTGCCAGCAGTCCCCTCAGGGGAGCAAGGGTCGAGCAGTACTTC; CDR3 protein: CASSPLRGARVEQYF; J gene: TRBJ2-7; clone size: few; V gene: TRBV12-3/TRBV12-4; D gene: -
CDR3 DNA: TGCAGTGCTAGAGCGGGGGGCATCTATAATTCACCCCTCCACTTT; CDR3 protein: CSARAGGIYNSPLHF; J gene: TRBJ1-6; clone size: -; V gene: TRBV20-1; D gene: -
CDR3 DNA: TGTGCCAGCAGGGCTGACAGGGGAGCCTACGAGCAGTACTTC; CDR3 protein: CASRADRGAYEQYF; J gene: TRBJ2-7; clone size: -; V gene: TRBV6-1; D gene: TRBD1